This TCR beta chain comes out of a study of T cells expressing NK-cell markers (dated by TCRdb to 2019 to 2021). About the study as a whole: Seven or eight donors provided sorted CD3+CD56+NKG2C+, CD3+CD56+NKG2C- and CD3+CD56-NKG2C+ T-cell subsets, whose TCR beta-chain repertoires were profiled. Among the eight sequenced donors, only one was HCMV-seronegative, while the other seven were HCMV-seropositive. Randomly selected healthy volunteers, three men and five women, were used as the eight sequenced donors. Libraries were sequenced as 2 x 150 bp reads on Illumina HiSeq 2000/2500, MiSeq or NextSeq. What the research found in general, with its limitations: Whether the expanded NKG2C-expressing T cell clones were specific for HCMV antigens was left unclear. In roughly 6 donors, the dominant CD3+CD56+NKG2C+ clonotypes were among the top 10 CD8+ clonotypes and accounted for about 1.0-7.5% of CD8+ T cells. Those dominant clonotypes were again the most abundant among CD3+CD56-NKG2C+ cells in a handful of donors, at roughly 25-60.1%.

The CDR3 measures 15 amino acids from cysteine to phenylalanine. DNA for this receptor is not on file. The germline V gene supplies CDR1 MGHDK and CDR2 SYGVNS. HCMV serostatus was determined by detecting HCMV-specific IgG in serum with a commercial ELISA kit. Ficoll density gradient centrifugation was used to isolate peripheral blood mononuclear cells from blood. The data were produced on an Illumina HiSeq 2000. 5'RACE template switching, by which a universal primer site and unique molecular identifiers were added, was used to make TCR beta cDNA libraries. cDNA synthesis was primed from the TCR beta constant segment and was followed by two successive PCR amplification steps. On the authors' methods: MIGEC was used to demultiplex reads and group the reads by UMI, and MiTCR was used to assemble and quantify clonotypes. To remove erroneous sequences, TCR cDNA sequences were retained only when supported by two or more reads. Downstream repertoire analysis used the tcR package, and clonotypes were matched across fractions by CDR3 nucleotide sequence plus V segment. VDJmatch was used to annotate antigen specificity against VDJdb, with one amino acid substitution in CDR3 allowed. After TCRdb reprocessed the reads, each CDR3 protein sequence was kept as one row, without DNA. The V and J calls here are based on TCRdb, not the publication. The sample table holds about 460,000 distinct CDR3 sequences. The top ten constitute around 1.4% of the sample.

To note about this clonotype: Its antigen has not been determined.

Sequencing used blood T cells: a sorted CD56 or NKG2C T cell subset, CD4+ or CD8+ T cells, or bulk PBMC T cells (not recorded which). The clonotype was recovered from a woman aged 50 to 60 in good health. Donor details come from another sample of the same person, matched by shared clones. The sequence is built from TRBV25-1 and TRBJ2-1; the D gene TCRdb calls, TRBD2, cannot be checked with no DNA. The CDR3 region reads CASSEAGRTNNEQFF.